The 20 T cell receptor beta chains given below trace back to one sample, sequenced in a study of blood T cells in healthy people across ages. It was with a sample-barcoded 5' primer and a J-beta primer mix that a second PCR of roughly 7 to 12 cycles was run. TCRdb reprocessed the 5' RACE reads with MiXCR, giving one entry per CDR3 protein. The table includes about 1.6 million distinct CDR3 sequences, almost 35% detected once. The specimen was blood. These receptors were taken from a woman aged 25 to 45 in good health.

The V gene is TRBV20-1, the J gene TRBJ1-2, with unresolved D. The CDR3 spans 12 residues. CDR1 is DFQATT, CDR2 SNEGSKA, per germline (reference sequence). V lost 6 bases and J lost 7, with 15 bases in between. CDR3 DNA: TGCAGTGCGCAGTCTCAATGGGGTGGCTACACCTTC. Translation: CSAQSQWGGYTF.

This clonotype came up a few times. The chain employs TRBV20-1 and TRBJ2-4; no clear D. Trimming pared 3 bases from V and 1 base from J, leaving 13 bases between. CDR1 and CDR2 (germline): DFQATT, SNEGSKA (reference sequence). The CDR3 covers 15 residues. CDR3 region: CSASGWGLAKNIQYF. The CDR3 DNA reads TGCAGTGCTAGTGGTTGGGGTTTGGCCAAAAACATTCAGTACTTC.

This clonotype was recorded a few times. The J gene is TRBJ2-1, the V gene TRBV7-2, with 9 bases identical to TRBD2. Germline trimming cut 3 bases from V and 6 bases from J; bases unmatched to any gene: 6. The length of the CDR3 is 15 residues. CDR1 SGHTA and CDR2 FQGNSA come from the germline V gene. The chain's CDR3 is CASSFRAGGRNEQFF. The CDR3 coding sequence is TGTGCCAGCAGCTTCCGGGCGGGGGGGCGCAATGAGCAGTTCTTC.

In this sample, this clonotype turned up many times. The chain joins TRBV12-3 or TRBV12-4 to TRBJ2-7; D gene ambiguous. V shed 1 base and J shed 6 bases, with 10 bases lying between them. CDR3 length: 13 residues. CDR3 nucleotide sequence: TGTGCCAGCAGTTTAGGTTTGGGTAGCGAGCAGTACTTC. It yields the protein CASSLGLGSEQYF.

This clonotype has just a few counts. The gene calls are TRBV7-2 and TRBJ2-5, with D maybe TRBD2 (5 bases). CDR3 length: 13 amino acids. Germline V gene data show CDR1 as SGHTA and CDR2 as FQGNSA. Trimming stripped 5 bases from V and 6 bases from J, with 13 bases between. The CDR3 sequence: CASSPRAGKTQYF. The CDR3 region has the DNA TGTGCCAGCAGCCCACGGGCCGGGAAGACCCAGTACTTC.

In its sample, this clonotype was seen a few times. V gene TRBV24-1 combines with J gene TRBJ1-2; D is ambiguous. This CDR3 has 15 amino acids. Germline V gene data show CDR1 as KGHDR and CDR2 as SFDVKD. Trimming cost V 3 bases and J 10 bases, with 20 bases left between them. The CDR3 DNA sequence: TGTGCCACCAGTGATCAGGACGGCTCTCTAGTTCTCTACACCTTC. Its translation: CATSDQDGSLVLYTF.

This chain joins TRBV2 and TRBJ2-5; 7 nucleotides agree with TRBD2. V trimming: 2 bases; J trimming: 0 bases; junction bases outside the gene matches: 3. This CDR3 is built from 15 residues. CDR1 and CDR2 (germline): SNHLY, FYNNEI. CDR3 sequence reads: CASSEWEGYQETQYF. DNA of the CDR3: TGTGCCAGCAGTGAATGGGAGGGCTACCAAGAGACCCAGTACTTC.

J is TRBJ2-2 and V is TRBV7-2; 9 bases align to TRBD2. The CDR3 contains 17 residues. CDR1 and CDR2 (germline): SGHTA, FQGNSA. J lost 2 bases, V lost 2 bases, and 6 bases had no gene match. CDR3 sequence (DNA): TGTGCCAGCAGCTTAAAAGCGGGAGGTAGAAACACCGGGGAGCTGTTTTTT. This sequence encodes CASSLKAGGRNTGELFF.

Only a few counts were recorded for this clonotype. The chain carries TRBV9 and TRBJ2-3; TRBD2 matches at 7 bases. The germline V gene has CDR1 SGDLS and CDR2 YYNGEE. This CDR3 comprises 14 residues. V shed 0 bases and J 14 bases; nucleotides not matched to a gene: 12. The CDR3 region has the DNA TGTGCCAGCAGCGTAGCTACTGGGCTAGCGGAATGGTATTTT. Protein: CASSVATGLAEWYF.

This clonotype was observed a handful of times. V gene TRBV6-5 combines with J gene TRBJ2-4; D perhaps matches TRBD1 (6 bases). TRBJ2-7 matches the DNA end more closely, so the J call is doubtful. Per germline, CDR1 MNHEY and CDR2 SVGAGI. The CDR3 contains 14 residues. In nucleotides, the CDR3 is TGTGCCAGCAGTTACTCGATACAGGGCTACGAGCAGTACTTC. Its translation is CASSYSIQGYEQYF.

This clonotype came up a few times. The chain uses TRBV7-3 and TRBJ2-3; 14 bases align to TRBD2. Trimming at V came to 5 bases and at J to 5 bases, leaving 6 bases not matched to a gene. The length of the CDR3 is 16 residues. Germline lookup yields CDR1 SGHTA and CDR2 FQGTGA. CDR3 amino acids: CASSRAGTSGRDTQYF. The CDR3, as DNA: TGTGCCAGCAGCAGAGCCGGGACTAGCGGGAGAGATACGCAGTATTTT.

This chain joins TRBV10-2 and TRBJ1-6; TRBD1 might be the D (5 bases). V lost 6 bases and J lost 0, with 9 bases in between. From germline, CDR1 is WSHSY and CDR2 SAAADI. The CDR3 length is 15 residues. CDR3: CASSRGTSYNSPLHF. CDR3 nucleotide sequence: TGCGCCAGCAGCCGAGGGACCTCCTATAATTCACCCCTCCACTTT.

The count of this clonotype is one. This chain connects TRBV9 to TRBJ2-7; 10 bases are a match to TRBD2. This CDR3 contains 17 residues. Per germline, CDR1 SGDLS and CDR2 YYNGEE. After removal of 0 bases from V and 1 base from J, the junction contained 7 bases not matched to a gene. CDR3 loop: CASSVASGGTTSYEQYF. In nucleotides, the CDR3 is TGTGCCAGCAGCGTAGCTAGCGGGGGCACAACATCCTACGAGCAGTACTTC.

Only a few counts were recorded for this clonotype. J is TRBJ1-6 and V is TRBV6-6; D unresolved. The CDR3 is 14 residues long. With 2 bases removed from V and 7 bases from J, the gap between germline ends came to 9 bases. Germline values: CDR1 MNHNY, CDR2 SVGAGI (reference sequence). CDR3 residues: CASSYTAPNSPLHF. The CDR3 nucleotides are TGTGCCAGCAGTTACACAGCGCCGAATTCACCCCTCCACTTT.

This clonotype was counted only a few times. The chain is built from TRBV9 and TRBJ2-2, with D uncertain. CDR1 and CDR2 from the germline V gene are SGDLS and YYNGEE. The CDR3 totals 12 residues. The germline V and J ends were trimmed by 2 bases and 6 bases, with 5 bases remaining between them. The CDR3, as DNA: TGTGCCAGCAGCGTTCCTCCCGGGGAGCTGTTTTTT. Amino acids: CASSVPPGELFF.

V and J are TRBV7-8 and TRBJ2-7; D is ambiguous. Germline V CDR1 and CDR2: SGHVS, FQNEAQ. Trimming removed 5 bases from V and 0 bases from J, with 17 bases in between. This CDR3 has 16 amino acids. The CDR3 region is CASSPSTPISSYEQYF. The CDR3 DNA follows: TGTGCCAGCAGCCCCAGTACACCAATTAGCTCCTACGAGCAGTACTTC.

V gene TRBV6-5 combines with J gene TRBJ2-5; D uncertain. The CDR3 consists of 14 residues. The V and J ends lost 2 bases and 4 bases respectively, with 11 bases between them. The germline CDR1 and CDR2 sequences are MNHEY and SVGAGI. The CDR3 protein is CASSYGIGSETQYF. The CDR3 DNA is TGTGCCAGCAGTTACGGGATCGGTTCAGAGACCCAGTACTTC.

This clonotype was recorded a few times. The rearrangement joins TRBV20-1 to TRBJ2-5, with 7 nucleotides matching TRBD2. J was trimmed by 5 bases and V by 3 bases; bases with no gene match: 18. This CDR3 spans 17 amino acids. Germline V gene lookup returns CDR1 DFQATT and CDR2 SNEGSKA (reference sequence). CDR3 sequence (DNA): TGCAGTGCTAGTCCTTTGATCGGGAGGAGAGTCAGGGAGACCCAGTACTTC. This codes for CSASPLIGRRVRETQYF.

The chain links TRBV15 to TRBJ1-5; 10 bases align to TRBD1. V trimming: 2 bases; J trimming: 1 base; junction bases outside the gene matches: 2. From germline, CDR1 is LNHNV and CDR2 YYDKDF (reference sequence). CDR3 size: 16 residues. The CDR3 DNA reads as TGTGCCACCAGCAGAAGACAGGGGGCGAGCAATCAGCCCCAGCATTTT. Protein: CATSRRQGASNQPQHF.

This clonotype was counted only a few times. The V and J genes are TRBV5-1 and TRBJ2-3, with D maybe TRBD2 (5 bases). The V gene lost 6 bases and the J gene lost 2 bases, with 13 bases spanning the gap. The CDR3 extends over 14 amino acids. Germline lookup yields CDR1 SGHRS and CDR2 YFSETQ. The DNA of the CDR3 is TGCGCCAGCAAGGTAGAGCGGAACACAGATACGCAGTATTTT. Amino acid sequence: CASKVERNTDTQYF.